Given below is one T cell receptor beta chain in context. Antigen unknown. This specimen comes from a study of post-analysis software for immune sequencing data. Study-level information: The cohort encompassed relapsing-remitting, secondary progressive and progressive-relapsing multiple sclerosis disease courses. Study results and limitations: Patients used a few TRBV segments, including TRBV5-6, TRBV5-1 and TRBV20-1, more often than controls.

Prepared TCR beta cDNA libraries contained unique molecular identifiers. TCRdb analysed the PCR reads with MiXCR anew, one entry per CDR3 protein. Of around 440,000 distinct CDR3 sequences in the sample, 45% were seen once. This CDR3 comprises 20 residues. V was clipped by 0 bases and J by 0 bases, with 20 bases between them. The chain carries TRBV12-3 or TRBV12-4 and TRBJ1-4; possible D gene TRBD1, 6 bases. The material sequenced was blood. The clonotype was recovered from a girl aged 5-17 years with multiple sclerosis. This CDR3 is CASSLAVDRTGGPTNEKLFF. The CDR3, as DNA: TGTGCCAGCAGTTTAGCAGTCGACAGGACGGGGGGCCCAACTAATGAAAAACTGTTTTTT.